This TCR beta chain was documented in a study of CD8 T cells in ankylosing spondylitis. V dropped 0 bases and J dropped 4 bases, with 10 bases sitting between them. The CDR3 is 16 amino acids. Germline V lookup: CDR1 MGHRA, CDR2 YSYEKL. A quantitative 5'-RACE method, one with molecular barcodes, was used to make TCR beta libraries. MiXCR, run by TCRdb on the 5' RACE reads, gives a single entry per CDR3 protein. The data hold just over 350,000 distinct CDR3 sequences, with more than 20% observed a single time. This clonotype was found a few times. The antigen remains undetermined. Study outcomes and limitations: A TCR beta motif made of eight highly homologous variants seemed typical of ankylosing spondylitis blood.

The V gene is TRBV4-1, the J gene TRBJ2-6; a possible D gene is TRBD1 (5 bases). The clonotype originates from a male donor with ankylosing spondylitis or in good health (not recorded which). Sequenced input: blood, either unsorted or a sorted T cell fraction (not recorded which). The CDR3 region has the DNA TGCGCCAGCAGCCAAGATCCAGGGTACGGGGCCAACGTCCTGACTTTC. Its translation is CASSQDPGYGANVLTF.